These T cell receptor beta chains were read from a single sample in a study of OX40 agonist ivuxolimab in advanced cancers. Assay: immunoSEQ multiplex PCR; the TCRdb copy retains only in-frame clones and omits some. The sample has roughly 40,000 clones, approximately 86% seen once. The sequenced sample was CD4+ or CD8+ T cells sorted from blood, obtained in a trial of the OX40 agonist ivuxolimab. These receptors were obtained from an adult with an advanced solid tumor such as melanoma, head and neck, liver or kidney cancer. CDR3s include the opening cysteine and the closing phenylalanine or tryptophan. Fields, in order: CDR3 length, V gene, D gene, J gene, CDR3 protein. The D gene is left open where the match is weak.

CDR3 length: 13
V gene: TRBV7-2
D gene: -
J gene: TRBJ1-1
CDR3 protein: CASSLQENTEAFF

CDR3 length: 16
V gene: TRBV9
D gene: -
J gene: TRBJ1-4
CDR3 protein: CASSPRPSATNEKLFF

CDR3 length: 16
V gene: TRBV18
D gene: TRBD1
J gene: TRBJ2-2
CDR3 protein: CASSPPGTGATGELFF

CDR3 length: 11
V gene: TRBV10-3
D gene: -
J gene: TRBJ1-2
CDR3 protein: CAISPDYGYTF

CDR3 length: 13
V gene: TRBV5-5
D gene: -
J gene: TRBJ1-1
CDR3 protein: CASSSGTGGEAFF

CDR3 length: 17
V gene: TRBV7-2
D gene: TRBD2
J gene: TRBJ2-1
CDR3 protein: CASSLATLAGGPCEQFF

CDR3 length: 16
V gene: TRBV9
D gene: -
J gene: TRBJ2-2
CDR3 protein: CASSKPAPWGTGELFF

CDR3 length: 13
V gene: TRBV4-2
D gene: -
J gene: TRBJ2-7
CDR3 protein: CASSQRDWLEQYF

CDR3 length: 13
V gene: TRBV2
D gene: TRBD1
J gene: TRBJ1-1
CDR3 protein: CASSEYRGLEAFF

CDR3 length: 17
V gene: TRBV4-1
D gene: TRBD2
J gene: TRBJ2-3
CDR3 protein: CASSLQTSGGITDTQYF

CDR3 length: 16
V gene: TRBV11-2
D gene: TRBD2
J gene: TRBJ2-2
CDR3 protein: CASSFATGGLAGELFF

CDR3 length: 16
V gene: TRBV4-3
D gene: -
J gene: TRBJ1-4
CDR3 protein: CASSPRRQSASEKLFF

CDR3 length: 13
V gene: TRBV2
D gene: -
J gene: TRBJ1-2
CDR3 protein: CASSVNSPYGYTF

CDR3 length: 15
V gene: TRBV18
D gene: -
J gene: TRBJ1-1
CDR3 protein: CASSRSSGAGGEAFF

CDR3 length: 13
V gene: TRBV18
D gene: -
J gene: TRBJ2-5
CDR3 protein: CASSMGAQETQYF

CDR3 length: 17
V gene: TRBV21-1
D gene: -
J gene: TRBJ1-5
CDR3 protein: CASSNPGRTRSNQPQHF

CDR3 length: 14
V gene: TRBV6-1
D gene: -
J gene: TRBJ1-4
CDR3 protein: CASRQGNRAEKLFF

CDR3 length: 13
V gene: TRBV14
D gene: TRBD1
J gene: TRBJ1-1
CDR3 protein: CASSPGQGAEAFF

CDR3 length: 16
V gene: TRBV7-2
D gene: TRBD2
J gene: TRBJ2-3
CDR3 protein: CASSLRVAGATDTQYF

CDR3 length: 14
V gene: TRBV19
D gene: -
J gene: TRBJ1-3
CDR3 protein: CASSIGGLGNTIYF

CDR3 length: 14
V gene: TRBV5-1
D gene: -
J gene: TRBJ2-3
CDR3 protein: CASSLEGLQDTQYF

CDR3 length: 15
V gene: TRBV5-4
D gene: -
J gene: TRBJ1-3
CDR3 protein: CASSLGGGTGNTIYF

CDR3 length: 13
V gene: TRBV10-3
D gene: -
J gene: TRBJ2-5
CDR3 protein: CAISGRIGETQYF

CDR3 length: 17
V gene: TRBV4-2
D gene: TRBD1
J gene: TRBJ1-2
CDR3 protein: CASSHSYRGPANYGYTF

CDR3 length: 11
V gene: TRBV6-5
D gene: -
J gene: TRBJ2-7
CDR3 protein: CASKTQYEQYF

CDR3 length: 14
V gene: TRBV29-1
D gene: TRBD1
J gene: TRBJ2-3
CDR3 protein: CSVRGGSGTDTQYF

CDR3 length: 17
V gene: TRBV5-6
D gene: -
J gene: TRBJ2-7
CDR3 protein: CASSSGLRDLFFYEQYF

CDR3 length: 15
V gene: TRBV7-2
D gene: TRBD1
J gene: TRBJ1-2
CDR3 protein: CASSLSTGASYGYTF

CDR3 length: 14
V gene: TRBV18
D gene: TRBD1
J gene: TRBJ1-2
CDR3 protein: CASSVRDRGRDYTF

CDR3 length: 15
V gene: TRBV7-2
D gene: -
J gene: TRBJ2-1
CDR3 protein: CASSLESGSYNEQFF

CDR3 length: 13
V gene: TRBV7-8
D gene: -
J gene: TRBJ2-5
CDR3 protein: CASRRGTQETQYF

CDR3 length: 14
V gene: TRBV5-5
D gene: -
J gene: TRBJ1-1
CDR3 protein: CASSFIAGETEAFF

CDR3 length: 14
V gene: TRBV5-1
D gene: TRBD1
J gene: TRBJ1-5
CDR3 protein: CASSPGTGHQPQHF

CDR3 length: 14
V gene: TRBV5-6
D gene: -
J gene: TRBJ1-1
CDR3 protein: CASNRRELNTEAFF

CDR3 length: 14
V gene: TRBV18
D gene: TRBD2
J gene: TRBJ2-1
CDR3 protein: CASSVLAGTWEQFF

CDR3 length: 12
V gene: TRBV10-3
D gene: -
J gene: TRBJ2-1
CDR3 protein: CAISPQGNEQFF

CDR3 length: 16
V gene: TRBV6-6
D gene: -
J gene: TRBJ1-5
CDR3 protein: CASNDLGGVGNQPQHF

CDR3 length: 15
V gene: TRBV5-1
D gene: TRBD2
J gene: TRBJ2-1
CDR3 protein: CASSSPGLPSDEQFF

CDR3 length: 13
V gene: TRBV2
D gene: -
J gene: TRBJ1-2
CDR3 protein: CATKPGRNYGYTF

CDR3 length: 14
V gene: TRBV18
D gene: -
J gene: TRBJ2-7
CDR3 protein: CASSPPDSSYEQYF

CDR3 length: 14
V gene: TRBV6-5
D gene: -
J gene: TRBJ1-6
CDR3 protein: CASSFGQSNSPLHF

CDR3 length: 13
V gene: TRBV5-4
D gene: -
J gene: TRBJ2-1
CDR3 protein: CASSPGGHNEQFF

CDR3 length: 14
V gene: TRBV6-6
D gene: -
J gene: TRBJ1-6
CDR3 protein: CASGGRSYNSPLHF

CDR3 length: 17
V gene: TRBV4-3
D gene: TRBD2
J gene: TRBJ2-1
CDR3 protein: CASSQDPSGGAIGEQFF

CDR3 length: 13
V gene: TRBV6-6
D gene: -
J gene: TRBJ1-2
CDR3 protein: CASSYWERGGYTF

CDR3 length: 13
V gene: TRBV2
D gene: TRBD1
J gene: TRBJ2-7
CDR3 protein: CASTRTGAYEQYF

CDR3 length: 14
V gene: TRBV25-1
D gene: -
J gene: TRBJ1-1
CDR3 protein: CASSGRGLNTEAFF

CDR3 length: 12
V gene: TRBV18
D gene: TRBD1
J gene: TRBJ2-1
CDR3 protein: CASSIGRTGWFF